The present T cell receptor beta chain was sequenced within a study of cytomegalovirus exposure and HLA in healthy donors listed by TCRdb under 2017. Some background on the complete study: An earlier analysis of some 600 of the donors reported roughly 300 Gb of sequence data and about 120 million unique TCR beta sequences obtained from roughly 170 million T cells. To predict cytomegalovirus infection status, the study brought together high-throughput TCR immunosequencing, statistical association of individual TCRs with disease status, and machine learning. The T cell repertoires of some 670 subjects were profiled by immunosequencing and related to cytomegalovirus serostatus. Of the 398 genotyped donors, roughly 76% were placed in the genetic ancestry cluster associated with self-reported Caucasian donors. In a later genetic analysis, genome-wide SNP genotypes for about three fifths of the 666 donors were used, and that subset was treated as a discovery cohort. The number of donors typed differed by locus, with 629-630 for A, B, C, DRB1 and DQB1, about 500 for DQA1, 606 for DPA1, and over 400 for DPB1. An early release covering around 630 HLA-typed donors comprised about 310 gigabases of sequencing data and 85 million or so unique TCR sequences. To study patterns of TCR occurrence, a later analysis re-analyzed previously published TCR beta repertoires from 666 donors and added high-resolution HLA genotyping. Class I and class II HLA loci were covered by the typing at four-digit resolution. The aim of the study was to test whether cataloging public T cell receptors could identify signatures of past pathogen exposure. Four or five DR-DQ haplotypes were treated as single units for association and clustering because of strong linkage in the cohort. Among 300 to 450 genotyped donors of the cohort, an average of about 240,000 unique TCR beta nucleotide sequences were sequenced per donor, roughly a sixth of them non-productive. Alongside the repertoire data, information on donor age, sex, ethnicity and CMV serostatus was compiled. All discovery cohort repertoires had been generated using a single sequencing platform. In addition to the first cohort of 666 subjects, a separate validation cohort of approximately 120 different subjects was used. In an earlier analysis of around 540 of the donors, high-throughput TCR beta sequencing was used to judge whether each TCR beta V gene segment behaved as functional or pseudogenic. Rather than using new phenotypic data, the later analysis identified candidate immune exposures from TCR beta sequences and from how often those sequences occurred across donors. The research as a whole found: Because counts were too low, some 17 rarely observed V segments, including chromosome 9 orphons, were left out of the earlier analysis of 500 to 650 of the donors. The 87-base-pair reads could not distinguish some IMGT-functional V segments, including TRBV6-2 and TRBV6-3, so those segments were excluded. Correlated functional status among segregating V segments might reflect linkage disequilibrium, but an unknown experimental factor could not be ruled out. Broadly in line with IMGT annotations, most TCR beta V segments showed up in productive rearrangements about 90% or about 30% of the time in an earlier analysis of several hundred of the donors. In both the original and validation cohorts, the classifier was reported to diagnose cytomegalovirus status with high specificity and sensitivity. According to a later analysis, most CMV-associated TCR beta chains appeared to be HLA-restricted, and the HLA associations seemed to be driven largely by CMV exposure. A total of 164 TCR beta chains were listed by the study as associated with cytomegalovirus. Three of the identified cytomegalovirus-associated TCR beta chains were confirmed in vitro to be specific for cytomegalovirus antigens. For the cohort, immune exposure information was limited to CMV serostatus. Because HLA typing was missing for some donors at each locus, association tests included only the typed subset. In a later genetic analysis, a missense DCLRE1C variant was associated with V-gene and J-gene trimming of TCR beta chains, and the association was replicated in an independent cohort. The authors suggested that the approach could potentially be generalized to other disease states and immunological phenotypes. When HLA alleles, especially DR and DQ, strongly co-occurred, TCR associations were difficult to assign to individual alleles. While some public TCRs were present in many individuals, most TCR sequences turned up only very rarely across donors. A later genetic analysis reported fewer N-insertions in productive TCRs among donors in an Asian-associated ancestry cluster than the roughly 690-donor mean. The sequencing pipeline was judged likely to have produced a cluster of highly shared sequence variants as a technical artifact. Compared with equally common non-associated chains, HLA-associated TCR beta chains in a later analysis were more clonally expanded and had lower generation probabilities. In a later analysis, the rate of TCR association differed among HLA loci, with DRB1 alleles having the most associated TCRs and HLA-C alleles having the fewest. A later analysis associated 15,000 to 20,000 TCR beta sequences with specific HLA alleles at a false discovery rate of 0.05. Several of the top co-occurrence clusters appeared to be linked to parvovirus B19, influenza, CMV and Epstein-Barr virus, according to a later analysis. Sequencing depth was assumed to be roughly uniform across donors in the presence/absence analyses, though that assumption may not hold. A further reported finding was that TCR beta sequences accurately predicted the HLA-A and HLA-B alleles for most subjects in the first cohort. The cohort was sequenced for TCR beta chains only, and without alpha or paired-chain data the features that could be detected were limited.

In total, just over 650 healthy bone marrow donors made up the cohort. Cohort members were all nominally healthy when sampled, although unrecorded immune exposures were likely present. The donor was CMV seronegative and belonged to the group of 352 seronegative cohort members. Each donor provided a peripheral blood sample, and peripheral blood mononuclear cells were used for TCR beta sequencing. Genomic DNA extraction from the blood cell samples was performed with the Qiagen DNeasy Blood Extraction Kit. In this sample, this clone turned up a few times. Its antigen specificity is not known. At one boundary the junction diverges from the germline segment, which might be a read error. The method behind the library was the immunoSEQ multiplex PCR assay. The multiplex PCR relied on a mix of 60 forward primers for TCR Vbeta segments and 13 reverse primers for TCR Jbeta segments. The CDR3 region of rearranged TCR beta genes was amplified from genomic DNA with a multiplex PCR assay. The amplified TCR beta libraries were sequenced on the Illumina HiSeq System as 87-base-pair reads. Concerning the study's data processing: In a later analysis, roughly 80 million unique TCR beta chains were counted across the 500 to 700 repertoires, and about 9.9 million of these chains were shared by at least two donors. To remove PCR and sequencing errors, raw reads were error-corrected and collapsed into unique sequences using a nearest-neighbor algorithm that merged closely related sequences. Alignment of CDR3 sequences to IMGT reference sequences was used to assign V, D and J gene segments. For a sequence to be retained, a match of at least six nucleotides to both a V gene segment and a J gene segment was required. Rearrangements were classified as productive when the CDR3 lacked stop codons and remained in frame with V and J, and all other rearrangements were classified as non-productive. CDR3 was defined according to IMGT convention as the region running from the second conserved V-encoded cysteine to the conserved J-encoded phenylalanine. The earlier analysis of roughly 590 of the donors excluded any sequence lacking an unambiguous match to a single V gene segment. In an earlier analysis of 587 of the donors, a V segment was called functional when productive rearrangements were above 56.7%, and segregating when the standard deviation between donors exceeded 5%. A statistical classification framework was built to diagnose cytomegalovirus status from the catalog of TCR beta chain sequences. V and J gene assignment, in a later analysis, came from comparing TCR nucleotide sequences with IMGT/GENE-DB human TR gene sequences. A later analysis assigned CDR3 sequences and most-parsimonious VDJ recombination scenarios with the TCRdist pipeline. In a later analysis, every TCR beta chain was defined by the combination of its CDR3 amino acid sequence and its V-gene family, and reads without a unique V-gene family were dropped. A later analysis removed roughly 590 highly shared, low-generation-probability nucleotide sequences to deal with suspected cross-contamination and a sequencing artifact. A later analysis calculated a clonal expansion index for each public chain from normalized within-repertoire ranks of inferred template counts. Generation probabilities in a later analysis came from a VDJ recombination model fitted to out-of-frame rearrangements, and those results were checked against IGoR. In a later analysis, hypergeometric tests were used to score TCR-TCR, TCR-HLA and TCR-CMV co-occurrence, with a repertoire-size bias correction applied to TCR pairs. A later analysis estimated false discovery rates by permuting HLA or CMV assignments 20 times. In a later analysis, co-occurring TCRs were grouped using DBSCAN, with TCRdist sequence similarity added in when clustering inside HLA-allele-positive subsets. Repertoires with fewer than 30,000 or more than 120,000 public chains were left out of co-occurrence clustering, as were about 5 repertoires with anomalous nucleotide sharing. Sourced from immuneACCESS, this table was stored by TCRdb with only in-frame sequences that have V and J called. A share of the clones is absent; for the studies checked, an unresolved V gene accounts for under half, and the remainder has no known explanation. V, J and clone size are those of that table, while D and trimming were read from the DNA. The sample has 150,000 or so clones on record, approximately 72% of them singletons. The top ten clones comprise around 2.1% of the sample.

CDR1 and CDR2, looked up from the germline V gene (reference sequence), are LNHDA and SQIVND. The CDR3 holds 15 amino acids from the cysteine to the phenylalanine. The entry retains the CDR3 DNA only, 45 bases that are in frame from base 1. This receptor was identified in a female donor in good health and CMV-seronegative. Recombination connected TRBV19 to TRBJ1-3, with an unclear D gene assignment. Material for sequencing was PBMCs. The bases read TGTGCCAGTAGTCCTCGTGGCGGCCTCGGAAGCACCATATATTTT. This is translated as CASSPRGGLGSTIYF.